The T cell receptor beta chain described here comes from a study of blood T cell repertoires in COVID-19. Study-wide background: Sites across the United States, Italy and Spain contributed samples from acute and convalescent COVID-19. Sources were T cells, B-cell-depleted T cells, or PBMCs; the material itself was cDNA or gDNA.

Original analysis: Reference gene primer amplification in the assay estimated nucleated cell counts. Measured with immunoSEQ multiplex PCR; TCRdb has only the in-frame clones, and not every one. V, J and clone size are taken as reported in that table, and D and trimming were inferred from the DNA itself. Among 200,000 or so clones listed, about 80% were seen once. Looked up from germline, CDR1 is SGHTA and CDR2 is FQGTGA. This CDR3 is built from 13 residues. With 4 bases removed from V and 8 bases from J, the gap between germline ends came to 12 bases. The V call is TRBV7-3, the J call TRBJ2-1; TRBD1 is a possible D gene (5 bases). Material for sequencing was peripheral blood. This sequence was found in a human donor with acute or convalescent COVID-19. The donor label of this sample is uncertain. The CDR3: CASSSGLDDEQFF. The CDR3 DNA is TGTGCCAGCAGCTCAGGGCTGGACGATGAGCAGTTCTTC. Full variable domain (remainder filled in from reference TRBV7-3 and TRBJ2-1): GAGVSQTPSNKVTEKGKYVELRCDPISGHTALYWYRQSLGQGPEFLIYFQGTGAADDSGLPNDRFFAVRPEGSVSTLKIQRTERGDSAVYLCASSSGLDDEQFFGPGTRLTVL.